The clone carrying this T cell receptor beta chain was picked up many times. The antigen is not known. These data are taken from a study of neurological immune-mediated disorders. The cDNA was synthesized by 5'RACE incorporating 10-nucleotide random UMIs. TCRdb re-derived calls from the 5' RACE reads in MiXCR, one entry per CDR3 protein. The sample shows some 28,000 distinct CDR3 sequences, about 6.2% of them seen only once. Study-level findings and limits: Multiple sclerosis was found to have the least TCR clonal expansion, below healthy controls, and HTLV-1-associated myelopathy the most. None of the CDR3 amino acid sequences of expanded clones were shared across subjects, and this suggested private repertoires in all groups.

Looked up from germline, CDR1 is MNHNS and CDR2 is SASEGT. The ends were cut back, 5 bases at V and 4 bases at J, with 15 bases in the middle. This CDR3 is 15 amino acids long. This chain links TRBV6-1 with TRBJ1-5; the D is unclear. Sequences were obtained from PBMCs. The TCR comes from a woman between 50 and 59 years old in good health. The CDR3 DNA follows: TGTGCCAGCAGTCCGGGAGGGCTGGGGAATCAGCCCCAGCATTTT. It translates to CASSPGGLGNQPQHF.